This T cell receptor beta chain is from a study of blood T cell repertoires in COVID-19. On the study more broadly: COVID-19 samples collected from the United States, Italy and Spain covered acute and convalescent phases. T cells, B-cell-depleted T cells, or PBMCs provided the cDNA or gDNA that served as material.

The V gene's germline CDR1 is SQVTM and CDR2 ANQGSEA. Trimming removed 4 bases from V and 3 bases from J, with 7 bases in between. The CDR3 covers 11 residues. Under the authors' procedure: Scientists estimated how many nucleated cells there were by amplifying reference gene primers. Some clones are missing from TCRdb's copy, which holds only in-frame ones; the method was immunoSEQ multiplex PCR. That table is the source of V, J and clone size, and D and trimming were worked out from the DNA. Of 90,000 to 120,000 clones detected, just under 95% appear once; the ten largest clones hold around 5.7%. The sample taken for sequencing was peripheral blood. This sequence originates from a man aged 65-85 years with acute or convalescent COVID-19. The genes are TRBV29-1 and TRBJ2-7; D is uncertain. The CDR3 nucleotides are TGCAGCGTTGTATCCTTCTACGAGCAGTACTTC. It yields the protein CSVVSFYEQYF.